Here is one TCR beta chain with its context. This entry is derived from a study of blood T cell repertoires in COVID-19. Overall study context: The samples span acute and convalescent COVID-19 from the United States, Italy and Spain. T cells, B-cell-depleted T cells, or PBMCs provided the cDNA or gDNA that served as material.

Original handling: Amplification with reference gene primers provided the estimates of nucleated cell counts. Measured with immunoSEQ multiplex PCR; TCRdb has only the in-frame clones, and not every one. V, J and clone size are taken as reported in that table, and D and trimming were inferred from the DNA itself. This sample has over 250,000 clones, with around nine tenths found just once. The germline CDR1 and CDR2 sequences are LGHNA and YNFKEQ. V shed 4 bases and J 5 bases; nucleotides not matched to a gene: 7. The CDR3 contains 17 residues. The chain is built from TRBV4-2 and TRBJ2-2, with 13 bases that match TRBD2. The sequenced sample consisted of peripheral blood. This clonotype was sampled from a man in his forties who had recovered from COVID-19. The CDR3, as DNA: TGTGCCAGCAGCCGACTTGGGACTAGCGGGACGACCGGGGAGCTGTTTTTT. Amino acid sequence: CASSRLGTSGTTGELFF.